Listed below are T cell receptor beta chains from one sample, sequenced in a study of blood T cell repertoires in COVID-19. The assay was immunoSEQ multiplex PCR, and TCRdb's table has in-frame clones only and misses some. The sample lists roughly 200,000 clones, approximately 80% occurring once. The specimen sequenced was peripheral blood. The source is a woman in her 50s with active or convalescent COVID-19. The CDR3 runs from the conserved cysteine through the conserved F or W. A D gene is named only where the DNA matches it firmly.

d_call,j_call,v_call,cdr3_aa
TRBD1,TRBJ1-1,TRBV7-9,CASSLGDRRAFF
TRBD2,TRBJ2-1,TRBV9,CASSVGGGASNEQFF
-,TRBJ1-1,TRBV30,CAWSQTENTEAFF
TRBD2,TRBJ2-1,TRBV7-9,CASRSTSGIYNEQFF
-,TRBJ2-5,TRBV5-4,CASSLGGFPNQETQYF
-,TRBJ2-3,TRBV19,CASSTENSYTDTQYF
-,TRBJ2-7,TRBV9,CASSVGSTNEQYF
TRBD1,TRBJ2-2,TRBV28,CASSPADRGARTGELFF
TRBD1,TRBJ2-2,TRBV5-6,CASSLGWTGGDWELFF
-,TRBJ2-6,TRBV19,CASSGTGANVLTF
TRBD1,TRBJ2-3,TRBV25-1,CASSDGQVAFTDTQYF
TRBD1,TRBJ1-6,TRBV28,CASSPPSTGRNSPLHF
TRBD2,TRBJ2-7,TRBV5-1,CASSSTSGISYEQYF
TRBD2,TRBJ2-3,TRBV7-7,CASSLAGGVDTQYF
-,TRBJ1-2,TRBV28,CASRSAGANYGYTF
TRBD2,TRBJ2-7,TRBV9,CASSVGAGGGYEQYF
-,TRBJ2-7,TRBV7-3,CASSPRPTSVDEQYF
-,TRBJ1-3,TRBV4-3,CASSQEPGSGNTIYF
-,TRBJ1-6,TRBV4-2,CASSQDSGNSPLHF